This entry describes one T cell receptor beta chain. The antigen remains unidentified. This CDR3 contains 12 residues. Germline V gives CDR1 SQVTM, CDR2 ANQGSEA. The V gene lost 2 bases and the J gene lost 4 bases, with 6 bases spanning the gap. The data stem from a study of CD8+CD57+ T cells in acquired aplastic anemia. Study-level findings and limits: Overlapping CD8+ CDR3 repertoires of patients and controls contained roughly 27 shared sequences.

Genomic DNA acted as the template from which TCR beta VDJ combination and CDR3 sequence profiling were carried out. TCRdb reprocessed the reads via MiXCR and lists one record per CDR3 protein. The data contain some 68,000 distinct CDR3 sequences, 54% of them singletons. The genes are TRBV29-1 and TRBJ2-1, with unresolved D. This TCR derives from a human donor in good health, serving as a control. Input material: sorted CD4+, CD8+, or CD8+CD57+ T cells (not recorded which) from PBMCs. CDR3 in amino acids: CSVELSYNEQFF. CDR3 bases: TGCAGCGTTGAACTCAGTTACAATGAGCAGTTCTTC.